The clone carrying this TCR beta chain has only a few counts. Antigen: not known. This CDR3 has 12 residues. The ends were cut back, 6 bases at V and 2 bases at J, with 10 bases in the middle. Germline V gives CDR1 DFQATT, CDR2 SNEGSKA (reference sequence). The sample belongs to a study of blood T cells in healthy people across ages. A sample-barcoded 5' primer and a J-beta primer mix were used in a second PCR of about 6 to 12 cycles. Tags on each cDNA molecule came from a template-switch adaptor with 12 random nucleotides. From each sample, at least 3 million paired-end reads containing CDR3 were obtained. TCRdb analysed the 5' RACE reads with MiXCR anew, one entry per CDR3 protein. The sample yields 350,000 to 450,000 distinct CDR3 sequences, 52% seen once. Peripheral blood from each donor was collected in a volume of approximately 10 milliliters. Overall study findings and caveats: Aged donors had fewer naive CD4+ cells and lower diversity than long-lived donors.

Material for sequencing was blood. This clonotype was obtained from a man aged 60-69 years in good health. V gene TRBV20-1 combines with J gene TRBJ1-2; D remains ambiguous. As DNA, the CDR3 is TGCAGTGCCCCGGGAGAGAACTATGGCTACACCTTC. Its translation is CSAPGENYGYTF.